These T cell receptor beta chains were read from a single sample in a study of blood T cell repertoires in COVID-19. Some clones are missing from TCRdb's copy, which holds only in-frame ones; the method was immunoSEQ multiplex PCR. There are fewer than 250,000 clones in the sample; 84% occur only once, and approximately 7.3% lies in the top ten. The material sequenced was PBMCs or T cells enriched from blood (not recorded which). The origin of the receptors is a middle-aged woman who had recovered from COVID-19. The CDR3 runs from the conserved cysteine through the conserved F or W. D genes are given only for firm matches.

V gene | D gene | CDR3 protein
TRBV7-6 | TRBD1 | CASSLGGQPIVETQYF
TRBV5-1 | TRBD1 | CASSATGGKEKLFF
TRBV28 | - | CASSPQIRETQYF
TRBV11-2 | TRBD2 | CASRSTREIPTGELFF
TRBV11-2 | - | CASSLDRQFF
TRBV11-1 | - | CASSLRSPQPSNEQFF
TRBV7-2 | - | CASSFRGNTEAFF
TRBV21-1 | - | CASSKRGGAVNGPQHF
TRBV18 | TRBD1 | CASSPATGGLNTEAFF
TRBV5-1 | TRBD2 | CASSLLAGTDTGELFF
TRBV30 | - | CAWSVRQAVSYNEQFF
TRBV11-2 | - | CASSLYSEAFF
TRBV12-5 | TRBD1 | CASGLGTGTPFF
TRBV11-2 | - | CASSLDWRGEQFF
TRBV7-2 | - | CASSYTRGAEAFF
TRBV5-1 | TRBD1 | CASSLQGPTGELFF
TRBV27 | TRBD1 | CASSSGQGGNNEKLFF
TRBV27 | - | CASSSGEAEQFF
TRBV28 | - | CASSLSDSREKLFF
TRBV7-9 | TRBD2 | CASSLDSGRNEQFF
TRBV4-2 | - | CASSQVTDHEQFF
TRBV28 | TRBD1 | CASLRQGKARNQPQHF
TRBV30 | TRBD1 | CAWSFPGQREKLFF
TRBV3-1/TRBV3-2 | - | CASSQERPGSNTEAFF
TRBV23-1 | - | CASSQLDSGRAGNSPLHF
TRBV19 | - | CASSIGAGITEAFF
TRBV6-5 | - | CASSWTGGSNYGYTF
TRBV18 | - | CASSPLRGDFGIHGYTF
TRBV7-2 | TRBD1 | CASSLRQGGDNSPLHF
TRBV19 | - | CASGKQGAYNSPLHF
TRBV9 | - | CASSVQLADATQYF
TRBV15 | TRBD1 | CATSRGDSSLDGYTF
TRBV25-1 | TRBD2 | CASSLPRTSGSYTQYF
TRBV5-1 | - | CASKTGPANTGELFF
TRBV27 | TRBD2 | CASSNRGGAREQYF
TRBV19 | - | CASQGSYGYTF
TRBV18 | TRBD1 | CASCPGTGRTGELFF
TRBV7-2 | TRBD1 | CASSPRTGGGTEAFF
TRBV5-4 | - | CASSNSPPGRLNEQFF
TRBV12-5 | TRBD2 | CASGKTPLAGGPHEQFF
TRBV24-1 | TRBD1 | CATSRTGPSTDTQYF
TRBV27 | - | CASSAGPLVGFLNEQFF
TRBV14 | TRBD2 | CASSLGLAGSHYNEQFF
TRBV13 | TRBD1 | CASSSDRGYGYTF
TRBV5-1 | TRBD1 | CASSLGQTEGEKLFF
TRBV6-6 | - | CASTSRDTGELFF
TRBV7-9 | - | CASSFGSFSTDTQYF
TRBV6-2/TRBV6-3 | TRBD2 | CASSYGLAGDNEQFF
TRBV9 | - | CASSSGGMGELFF
TRBV7-6 | - | CASSLRQEGHSLHF
TRBV19 | TRBD1 | CARGQGAPNQPQHF
TRBV7-2 | - | CASSLVGQAYEQYF
TRBV13 | - | CASSLGPGGPGGYTF
TRBV19 | TRBD2 | CASSIVPSGTETQYF
TRBV6-6 | TRBD1 | CASRPRGTGDNSPLHF